This TCR beta chain comes out of a study of shared clonotypes between healthy human individuals. This CDR3 spans 15 amino acids. V gave up 4 bases and J gave up 4 bases; unmatched junction bases: 4. Looked up from germline, CDR1 is SGDLS and CDR2 is YYNGEE. Over several immunoSEQ plates, each subset's genomic DNA was distributed in even portions. How the authors handled the data: Junction-only immunoSEQ sequences carried no quality scores, so filtering differed. The method was immunoSEQ multiplex PCR; TCRdb's version includes in-frame clones alone and lacks a portion of them. The DNA gave D and trimming, while V, J and clone size come from that table. Seen here are about 960,000 clones, 76% observed once, and the top ten hold around 1.4%. The study separated CD4+ cells into CD45RA+ naive and CD45RA-negative memory subsets.

Input material: memory CD4+ T cells sorted from blood. Indicated subset: CD45RA-negative fraction. The clonotype comes from a young man in good health. This chain links TRBV9 with TRBJ2-1; TRBD1 matches at 11 bases. CDR3 sequence reads: CASSPGQGEYNEQFF. CDR3 nucleotides: TGTGCCAGCAGCCCGGGACAGGGGGAATACAATGAGCAGTTCTTC. Full variable domain (rest looked up from reference TRBV9 and TRBJ2-1): DSGVTQTPKHLITATGQRVTLRCSPRSGDLSVYWYQQSLDQGLQFLIQYYNGEERAKGNILERFSAQQFPDLHSELNLSSLELGDSALYFCASSPGQGEYNEQFFGPGTRLTVL.